This T cell receptor (beta chain) was captured by sequencing in a study of T cell changes during pregnancy in multiple sclerosis. TCRdb's table, derived via immunoSEQ multiplex PCR, lists solely in-frame clones and lacks some. This sample has fewer than 65,000 clones, with about nine tenths found just once. This TCR derives from a female donor with multiple sclerosis, enrolled in a pregnancy study. This specimen consisted of CD8+ T cells from peripheral blood mononuclear cells, obtained after pregnancy.

The CDR3 spells CASRPGGNQPQHF. The CDR3 DNA reads as TGTGCCAGCAGACCAGGGGGAAATCAGCCCCAGCATTTT. The genes are TRBV6-6 and TRBJ1-5, with TRBD1 identical over 7 bases. V lost 6 bases and J lost 4; bases outside the gene matches: 3. CDR1 is MNHNY and CDR2 is SVGAGI in the germline V gene (reference sequence). This CDR3 region has 13 residues.